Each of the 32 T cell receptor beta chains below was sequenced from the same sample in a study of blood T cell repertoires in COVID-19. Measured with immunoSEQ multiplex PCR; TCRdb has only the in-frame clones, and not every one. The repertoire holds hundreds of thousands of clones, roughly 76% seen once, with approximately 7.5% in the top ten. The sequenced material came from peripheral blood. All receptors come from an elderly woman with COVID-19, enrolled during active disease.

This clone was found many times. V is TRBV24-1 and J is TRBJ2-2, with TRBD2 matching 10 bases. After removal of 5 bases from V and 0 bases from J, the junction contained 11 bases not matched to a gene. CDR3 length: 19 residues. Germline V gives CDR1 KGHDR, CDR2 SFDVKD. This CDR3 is CATSAPASGSRANTGELFF. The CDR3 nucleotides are TGTGCCACCAGTGCCCCAGCTAGCGGGAGTCGGGCGAACACCGGGGAGCTGTTTTTT.

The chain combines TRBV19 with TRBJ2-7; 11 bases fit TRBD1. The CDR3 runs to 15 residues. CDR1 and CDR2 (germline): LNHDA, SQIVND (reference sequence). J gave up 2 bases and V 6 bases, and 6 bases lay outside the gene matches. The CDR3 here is CASRDRGRAPYEQYF. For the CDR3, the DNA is TGTGCCAGTAGGGACAGGGGGCGCGCGCCCTACGAGCAGTACTTC.

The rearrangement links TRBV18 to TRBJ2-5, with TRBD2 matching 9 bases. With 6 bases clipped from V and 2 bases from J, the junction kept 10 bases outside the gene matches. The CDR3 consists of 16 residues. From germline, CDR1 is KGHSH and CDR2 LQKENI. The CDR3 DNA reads TGTGCCAGCTCGAGTCAGACAGCGGGGGGACAAGAGACCCAGTACTTC. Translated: CASSSQTAGGQETQYF.

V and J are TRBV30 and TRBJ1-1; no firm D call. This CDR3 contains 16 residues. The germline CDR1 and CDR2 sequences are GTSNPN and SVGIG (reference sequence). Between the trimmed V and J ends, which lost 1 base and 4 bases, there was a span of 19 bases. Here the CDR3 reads CAWSGPNRRGVTEAFF. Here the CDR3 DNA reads TGTGCCTGGAGTGGGCCGAACCGTCGTGGAGTCACTGAAGCTTTCTTT.

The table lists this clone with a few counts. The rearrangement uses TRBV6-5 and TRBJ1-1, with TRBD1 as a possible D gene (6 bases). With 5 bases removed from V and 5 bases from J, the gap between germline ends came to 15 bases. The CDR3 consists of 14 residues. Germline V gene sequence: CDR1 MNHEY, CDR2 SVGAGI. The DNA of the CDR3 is TGTGCCAGCAGTCGGACAGAACCGGGGACTGAAGCTTTCTTT. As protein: CASSRTEPGTEAFF.

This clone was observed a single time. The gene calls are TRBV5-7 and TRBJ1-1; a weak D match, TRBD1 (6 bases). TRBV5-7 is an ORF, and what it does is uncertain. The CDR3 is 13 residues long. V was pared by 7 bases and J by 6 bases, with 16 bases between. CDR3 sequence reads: CASQCRGKAEAFF. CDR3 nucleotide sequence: TGTGCCAGCCAGTGCAGGGGTAAGGCTGAAGCTTTCTTT.

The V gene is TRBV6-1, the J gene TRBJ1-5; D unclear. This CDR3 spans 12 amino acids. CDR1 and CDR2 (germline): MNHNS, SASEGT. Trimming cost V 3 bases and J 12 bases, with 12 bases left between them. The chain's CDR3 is CASSDRRVSQHF. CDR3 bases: TGTGCCAGCAGTGATAGGCGGGTCAGCCAGCATTTT.

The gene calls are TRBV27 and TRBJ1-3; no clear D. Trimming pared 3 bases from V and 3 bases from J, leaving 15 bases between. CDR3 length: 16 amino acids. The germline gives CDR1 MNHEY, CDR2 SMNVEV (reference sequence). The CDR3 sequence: CASSLDAGLGGNTIYF. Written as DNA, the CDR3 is TGTGCCAGCAGTTTGGACGCGGGCCTCGGTGGAAACACCATATATTTT.

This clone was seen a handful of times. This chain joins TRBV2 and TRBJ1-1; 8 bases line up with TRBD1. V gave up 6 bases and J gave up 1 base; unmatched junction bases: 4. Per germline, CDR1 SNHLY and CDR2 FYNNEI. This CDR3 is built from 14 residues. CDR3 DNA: TGTGCCAGCAGGGTAACAGGGGGGAACACTGAAGCTTTCTTT. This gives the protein CASRVTGGNTEAFF.

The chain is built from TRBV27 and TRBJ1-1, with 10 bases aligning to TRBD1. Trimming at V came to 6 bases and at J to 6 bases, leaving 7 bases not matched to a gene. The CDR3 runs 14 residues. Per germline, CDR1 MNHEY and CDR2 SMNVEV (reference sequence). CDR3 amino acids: CASRRPGTGAEAFF. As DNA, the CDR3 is TGTGCCAGCAGGCGCCCCGGGACAGGGGCTGAAGCTTTCTTT.

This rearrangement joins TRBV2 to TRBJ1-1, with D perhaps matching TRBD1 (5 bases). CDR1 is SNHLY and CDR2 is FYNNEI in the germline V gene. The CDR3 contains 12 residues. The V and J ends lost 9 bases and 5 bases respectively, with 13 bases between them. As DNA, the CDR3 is TGTGCCAGTCGGGCCGGGGGAACTGAAGCTTTCTTT. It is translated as CASRAGGTEAFF. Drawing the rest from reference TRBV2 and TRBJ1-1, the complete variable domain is EPEVTQTPSHQVTQMGQEVILRCVPISNHLYFYWYRQILGQKVEFLVSFYNNEISEKSEIFDDQFSVERPDGSNFTLKIRSTKLEDSAMYFCASRAGGTEAFFGQGTRLTVV.

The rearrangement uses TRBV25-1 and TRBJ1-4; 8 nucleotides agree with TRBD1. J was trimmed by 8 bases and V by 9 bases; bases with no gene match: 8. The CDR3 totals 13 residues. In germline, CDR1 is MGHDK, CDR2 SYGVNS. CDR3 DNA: TGTGCCAGTTCTGACAGGGGAGAGGAAAAACTGTTTTTT. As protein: CASSDRGEEKLFF.

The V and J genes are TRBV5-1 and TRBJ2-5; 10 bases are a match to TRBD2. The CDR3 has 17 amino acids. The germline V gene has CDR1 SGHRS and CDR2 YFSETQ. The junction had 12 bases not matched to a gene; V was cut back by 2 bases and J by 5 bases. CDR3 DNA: TGCGCCAGCAGCTTAGCTAGCGGGGGCGGTCTCTGGGAGACCCAGTACTTC. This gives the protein CASSLASGGGLWETQYF.

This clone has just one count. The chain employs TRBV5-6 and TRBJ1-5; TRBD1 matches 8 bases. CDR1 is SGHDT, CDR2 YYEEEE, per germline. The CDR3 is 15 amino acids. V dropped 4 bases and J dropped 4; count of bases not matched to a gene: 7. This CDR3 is CASSATGDLNQPQHF. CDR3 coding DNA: TGTGCCAGCAGCGCGACAGGGGATCTGAATCAGCCCCAGCATTTT. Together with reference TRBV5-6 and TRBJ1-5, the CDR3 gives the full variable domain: DAGVTQSPTHLIKTRGQQVTLRCSPKSGHDTVSWYQQALGQGPQFIFQYYEEEERQRGNFPDRFSGHQFPNYSSELNVNALLLGDSALYLCASSATGDLNQPQHFGDGTRLSIL.

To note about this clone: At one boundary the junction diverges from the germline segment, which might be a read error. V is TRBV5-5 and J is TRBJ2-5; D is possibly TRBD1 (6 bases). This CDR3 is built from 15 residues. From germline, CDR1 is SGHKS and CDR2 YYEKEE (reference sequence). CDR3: CASSPLDSGQQTQYF. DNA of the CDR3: TGTGCCAGCAGCCCGTTGGACAGCGGCCAACAGACCCAGTACTTC.

CDR3 region: CASRVGQGGTIYF. Written as DNA, the CDR3 is TGTGCCAGCAGGGTGGGACAGGGAGGCACCATATATTTT. The chain combines TRBV5-6 with TRBJ1-3; 9 positions agree with TRBD1. The CDR3 contains 13 residues. Trimming at V came to 5 bases and at J to 9 bases, leaving 6 bases not matched to a gene. CDR1 and CDR2 from the germline V gene are SGHDT and YYEEEE.

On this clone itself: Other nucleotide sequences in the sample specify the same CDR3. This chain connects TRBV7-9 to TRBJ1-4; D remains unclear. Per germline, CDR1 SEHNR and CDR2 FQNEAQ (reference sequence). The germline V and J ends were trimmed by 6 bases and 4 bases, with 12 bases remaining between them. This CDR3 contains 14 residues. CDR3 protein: CASSFRTDNEKLFF. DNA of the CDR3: TGTGCCAGCAGTTTCCGGACTGATAATGAAAAACTGTTTTTT.

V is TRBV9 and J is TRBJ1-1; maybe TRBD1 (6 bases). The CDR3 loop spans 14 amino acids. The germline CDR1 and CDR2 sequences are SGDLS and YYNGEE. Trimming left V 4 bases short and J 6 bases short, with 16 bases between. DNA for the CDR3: TGTGCCAGCAGCAGGGCGGCAGGGGATCCTGAAGCTTTCTTT. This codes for CASSRAAGDPEAFF.

The CDR3 spells CASRPSAGKNTEAFF. The DNA for the CDR3 is TGTGCCAGCAGACCCAGCGCAGGGAAGAACACTGAAGCTTTCTTT. J is TRBJ1-1 and V is TRBV6-5; tentatively, D is TRBD1 (5 bases). Germline V lookup: CDR1 MNHEY, CDR2 SVGAGI. V lost 6 bases, J lost 1 base, and 15 bases lay in between. The CDR3 has 15 residues.

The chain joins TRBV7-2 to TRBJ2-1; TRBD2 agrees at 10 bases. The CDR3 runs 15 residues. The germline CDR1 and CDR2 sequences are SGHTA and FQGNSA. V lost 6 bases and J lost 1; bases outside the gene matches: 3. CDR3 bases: TGTGCCAGCAGGCTACTAGCGGGATCCTACAATGAGCAGTTCTTC. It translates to CASRLLAGSYNEQFF.

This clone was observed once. In nucleotides, the CDR3 is TGTGCCATCAGGGCAGGGGAGATTGGGGATTCACCCCTCCACTTT. Protein: CAIRAGEIGDSPLHF. This sequence joins TRBV10-3 and TRBJ1-6, with D possibly being TRBD1 (6 bases). Trimming stripped 6 bases from V and 8 bases from J, with 17 bases between. CDR3 length: 15 residues. The V gene's germline CDR1 is ENHRY and CDR2 SYGVKD.

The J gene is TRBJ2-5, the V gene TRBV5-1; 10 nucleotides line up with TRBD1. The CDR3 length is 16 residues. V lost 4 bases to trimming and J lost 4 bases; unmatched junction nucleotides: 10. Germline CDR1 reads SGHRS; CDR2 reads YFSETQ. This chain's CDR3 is CASSEGQGFVGETQYF. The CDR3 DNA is TGCGCCAGCAGCGAGGGACAGGGGTTTGTTGGAGAGACCCAGTACTTC.

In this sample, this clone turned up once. Written as DNA, the CDR3 is TGCGCCAGCAGAGGGGAAGTGGAGCTGTTTTTT. Protein product: CASRGEVELFF. V is TRBV5-1 and J is TRBJ2-2, with D possibly being TRBD1 (5 bases). Germline CDR1 SGHRS, CDR2 YFSETQ. This CDR3 contains 11 residues. Trimming took 5 bases from V and 10 from J, leaving 9 bases between them.

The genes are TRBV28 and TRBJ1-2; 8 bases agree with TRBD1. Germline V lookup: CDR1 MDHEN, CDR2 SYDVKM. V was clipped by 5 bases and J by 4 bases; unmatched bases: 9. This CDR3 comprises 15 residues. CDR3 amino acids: CASSPPRDRIYGYTF. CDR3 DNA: TGTGCCAGCAGTCCCCCCCGGGACAGGATCTATGGCTACACCTTC.

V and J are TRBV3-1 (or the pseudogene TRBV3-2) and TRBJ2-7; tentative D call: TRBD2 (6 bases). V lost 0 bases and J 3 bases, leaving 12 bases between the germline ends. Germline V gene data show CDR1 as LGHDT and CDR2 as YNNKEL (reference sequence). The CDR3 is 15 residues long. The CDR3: CASSQDPRGHYEQYF. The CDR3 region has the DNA TGTGCCAGCAGCCAAGATCCGCGGGGCCACTACGAGCAGTACTTC.

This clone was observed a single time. The CDR3 protein is CASGDIMRDSLLYGYTF. CDR3 nucleotides: TGTGCCAGCGGGGATATAATGAGGGACAGCCTTCTCTATGGCTACACCTTC. This chain links TRBV27 with TRBJ1-2, with 7 bases lining up with TRBD1. Germline trimming cut 8 bases from V and 4 bases from J; bases unmatched to any gene: 19. CDR1 MNHEY and CDR2 SMNVEV come from the germline V gene (reference sequence). The CDR3 covers 17 residues.

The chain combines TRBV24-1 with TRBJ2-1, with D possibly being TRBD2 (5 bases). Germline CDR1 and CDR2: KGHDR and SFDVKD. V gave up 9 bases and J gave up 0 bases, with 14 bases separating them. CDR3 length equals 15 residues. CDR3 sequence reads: CATSFPGSSYNEQFF. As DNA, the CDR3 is TGTGCCACCTCATTTCCGGGAAGCTCCTACAATGAGCAGTTCTTC.

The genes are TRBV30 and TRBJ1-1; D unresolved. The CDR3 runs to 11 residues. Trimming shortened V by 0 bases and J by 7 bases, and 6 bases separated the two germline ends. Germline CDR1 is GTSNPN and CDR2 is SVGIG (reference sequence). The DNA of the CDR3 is TGTGCCTGGAGTGTACGGGGTGAAGCTTTCTTT. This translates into CAWSVRGEAFF.

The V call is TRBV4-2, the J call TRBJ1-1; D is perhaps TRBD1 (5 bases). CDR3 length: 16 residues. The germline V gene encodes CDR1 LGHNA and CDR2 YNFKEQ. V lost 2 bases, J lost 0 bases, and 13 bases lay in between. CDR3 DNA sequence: TGTGCCAGCAGCCAAAGGGCCATACAGGTGAACACTGAAGCTTTCTTT. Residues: CASSQRAIQVNTEAFF.

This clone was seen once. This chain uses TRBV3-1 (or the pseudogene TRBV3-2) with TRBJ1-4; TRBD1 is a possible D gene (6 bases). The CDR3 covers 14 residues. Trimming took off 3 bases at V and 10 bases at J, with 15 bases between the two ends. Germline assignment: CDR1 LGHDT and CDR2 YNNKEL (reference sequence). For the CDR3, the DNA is TGTGCCAGCAGCCATAGGGACATAGGAGGAAAACTGTTTTTT. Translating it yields CASSHRDIGGKLFF.

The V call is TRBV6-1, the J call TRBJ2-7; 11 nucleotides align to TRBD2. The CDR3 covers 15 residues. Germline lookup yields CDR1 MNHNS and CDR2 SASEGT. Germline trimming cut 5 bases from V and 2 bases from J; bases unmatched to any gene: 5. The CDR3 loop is CASSSTSGKAYEQYF. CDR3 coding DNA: TGTGCCAGCAGTTCGACTAGCGGGAAGGCCTACGAGCAGTACTTC.

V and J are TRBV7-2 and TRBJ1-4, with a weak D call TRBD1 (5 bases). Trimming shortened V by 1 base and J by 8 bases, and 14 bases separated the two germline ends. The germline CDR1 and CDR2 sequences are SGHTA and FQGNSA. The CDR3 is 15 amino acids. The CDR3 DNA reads TGTGCCAGCAGCTTAGGCATAGGGAGGGGAGAAAAACTGTTTTTT. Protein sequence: CASSLGIGRGEKLFF.